This T cell receptor beta chain was captured in a study of T cells after yellow fever vaccination. Making TCR cDNA involved 5'RACE template switching, which added UMIs and a universal primer site. MiXCR, applied by TCRdb to the 5' RACE reads, yields one record per CDR3 protein. The sample yields around 56,000 distinct CDR3 sequences, 4.5% to 6% seen once. There are many counts of this clonotype. Study findings and constraints: Post-booster samples contained most primary-vaccination clones (more than 95% CD4, almost 90% CD8). A limited proportion of clonotypes was detected within both the CD4 and CD8 compartments. The authors detected almost none of the vaccine-responding clonotypes in sorted memory subsets on day 0.

The ends were cut back, 3 bases at V and 4 bases at J, with 11 bases in the middle. This CDR3 is 14 amino acids long. Germline V lookup: CDR1 SGHVS, CDR2 FQNEAQ. The V and J genes are TRBV7-8 and TRBJ2-3; TRBD2 might be the D (6 bases). Material: PBMCs, either bulk or a sorted T-cell subset (CD4+, CD8+, memory, or dextramer-sorted; not recorded which), obtained on the day of the yellow fever booster vaccination. This clonotype was obtained from a man aged 18 to 35 who received the YFV17D yellow fever vaccine. CDR3 amino acids: CASSFRGIADTQYF. The CDR3 DNA is TGTGCCAGCAGCTTTCGGGGGATTGCAGATACGCAGTATTTT.